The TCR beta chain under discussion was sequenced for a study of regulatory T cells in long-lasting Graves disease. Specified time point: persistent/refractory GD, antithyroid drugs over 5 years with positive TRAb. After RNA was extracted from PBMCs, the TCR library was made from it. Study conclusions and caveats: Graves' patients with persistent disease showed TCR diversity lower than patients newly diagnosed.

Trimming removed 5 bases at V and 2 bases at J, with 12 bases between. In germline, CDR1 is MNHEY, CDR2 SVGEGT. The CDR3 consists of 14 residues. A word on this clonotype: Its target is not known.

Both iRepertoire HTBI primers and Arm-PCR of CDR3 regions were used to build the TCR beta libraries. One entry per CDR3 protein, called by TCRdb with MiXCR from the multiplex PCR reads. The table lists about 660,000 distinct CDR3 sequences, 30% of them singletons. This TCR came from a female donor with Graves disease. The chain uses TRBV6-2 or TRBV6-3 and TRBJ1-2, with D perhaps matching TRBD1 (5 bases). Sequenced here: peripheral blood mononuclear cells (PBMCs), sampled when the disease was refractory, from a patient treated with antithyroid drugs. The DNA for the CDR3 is TGTGCCAGCAGTGTTCGGGGGTCCAACTATGGCTACACCTTC. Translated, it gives CASSVRGSNYGYTF.